These 24 T cell receptor beta chains were sequenced from one sample in a study of blood T cell repertoires in COVID-19. Clones were sequenced by immunoSEQ multiplex PCR, and TCRdb holds only the in-frame ones, with some missing. The sample consists of 270,000 or so clones, around 84% of them appearing once. The specimen sequenced was PBMCs or T cells enriched from blood (not recorded which). These receptor sequences come from a woman aged 45 to 65 who had been exposed to COVID-19.

The V and J genes are TRBV20-1 and TRBJ2-7; no clear D. Germline V gene lookup returns CDR1 DFQATT and CDR2 SNEGSKA (reference sequence). Trimming took off 3 bases at V and 6 bases at J, with 9 bases between the two ends. The CDR3 totals 11 residues. The CDR3 loop is CSASFGFEQYF. The CDR3, as DNA: TGCAGTGCTAGTTTCGGGTTCGAGCAGTACTTC.

The chain recombines TRBV29-1 with TRBJ1-3, with D tentatively TRBD1 (6 bases). V lost 7 bases and J 0 bases, leaving 13 bases between the germline ends. The CDR3 runs 14 residues. Germline-derived CDR1 and CDR2 are SQVTM and ANQGSEA. The CDR3 loop reads CSAQTGSSGNTIYF. The CDR3 DNA reads as TGCAGCGCTCAGACAGGTAGCTCTGGAAACACCATATATTTT.

The CDR3 protein is CASSTVGSETQYF. CDR3 coding DNA: TGCGCCAGCAGCACAGTGGGTTCCGAGACCCAGTACTTC. The chain joins TRBV5-1 to TRBJ2-5; D call uncertain. Trimming took 4 bases from V and 5 from J, leaving 12 bases between them. CDR3 length: 13 amino acids. The germline V gene has CDR1 SGHRS and CDR2 YFSETQ.

The chain joins TRBV27 to TRBJ2-2; weak D call: TRBD1 (6 bases). The CDR3 sequence is 14 residues long. Trimming took off 1 base at V and 3 bases at J, with 6 bases between the two ends. The V gene's germline CDR1 is MNHEY and CDR2 SMNVEV (reference sequence). The CDR3 is CASSLWGHTGELFF. CDR3 DNA sequence: TGTGCCAGCAGTTTATGGGGGCACACCGGGGAGCTGTTTTTT.

The chain links TRBV11-2 to TRBJ1-2, with a possible D match to TRBD1 (6 bases). The V and J ends lost 2 bases and 8 bases respectively, with 12 bases between them. Germline V gives CDR1 SGHAT, CDR2 FQNNGV. The length of the CDR3 is 13 residues. CDR3 protein: CASSLQGQGGYTF. The CDR3, as DNA: TGTGCCAGCAGCTTACAGGGCCAGGGGGGCTACACCTTC. The variable domain in full, completed from reference TRBV11-2 and TRBJ1-2, reads EAGVAQSPRYKIIEKRQSVAFWCNPISGHATLYWYQQILGQGPKLLIQFQNNGVVDDSQLPKDRFSAERLKGVDSTLKIQPAKLEDSAVYLCASSLQGQGGYTFGSGTRLTVV.

This clone has more than one count but fewer than ten. This chain joins TRBV7-2 and TRBJ2-3, with D perhaps TRBD2 (5 bases). V was pared by 1 base and J by 2 bases, with 10 bases between. The CDR3 spans 15 residues. Germline V gives CDR1 SGHTA, CDR2 FQGNSA. CDR3 in DNA: TGTGCCAGCAGCTTAGTCGGCGGGTCCACAGATACGCAGTATTTT. Translating gives CASSLVGGSTDTQYF.

V is TRBV23-1 and J is TRBJ2-7; TRBD1 might be the D (6 bases). TRBV23-1 is labeled an ORF, and its function is uncertain. There are 11 residues in the CDR3. The CDR3 DNA reads TGCGGACCGGACAGAGCCTACGAGCAGTACTTC. It is translated as CGPDRAYEQYF.

The V gene is TRBV2, the J gene TRBJ1-2; tentatively, D is TRBD1 (5 bases). The CDR3 runs 14 residues. The germline gives CDR1 SNHLY, CDR2 FYNNEI. V shed 3 bases and J shed 2 bases, with 10 bases lying between them. CDR3 sequence (DNA): TGTGCCAGCAGTGACAAGGGGAAGAACTATGGCTACACCTTC. This codes for CASSDKGKNYGYTF.

This sequence joins TRBV7-2 and TRBJ1-5; a weak D match, TRBD1 (5 bases). This CDR3 comprises 16 residues. Looked up from germline, CDR1 is SGHTA and CDR2 is FQGNSA. Trimming removed 1 base from V and 4 bases from J, with 14 bases in between. The CDR3: CASSLVPGPQNQPQHF. Here the CDR3 DNA reads TGTGCCAGCAGCTTAGTCCCAGGGCCGCAAAATCAGCCCCAGCATTTT.

This chain joins TRBV19 and TRBJ1-2; D not resolved. V lost 7 bases and J lost 8, with 20 bases in between. The CDR3 totals 14 residues. Per germline, CDR1 LNHDA and CDR2 SQIVND (reference sequence). The chain's CDR3 is CASIPRARSGGYTF. The CDR3 region has the DNA TGTGCCAGTATCCCGAGGGCCCGTTCTGGCGGCTACACCTTC.

The rearrangement uses TRBV19 and TRBJ1-4; D is perhaps TRBD1 (5 bases). In germline, CDR1 is LNHDA, CDR2 SQIVND (reference sequence). V dropped 5 bases and J dropped 4 bases, with 14 bases sitting between them. The CDR3 runs 15 residues. DNA of the CDR3: TGTGCCAGTAGTTTGGCGGGACTCGTTAATGAAAAACTGTTTTTT. Translated, it gives CASSLAGLVNEKLFF.

This rearrangement joins TRBV24-1 to TRBJ1-2, with a tentative D call TRBD1 (5 bases). CDR1 KGHDR and CDR2 SFDVKD come from the germline V gene. Trimming took 4 bases from V and 8 from J, leaving 22 bases between them. This CDR3 is 16 amino acids long. The CDR3 region is CATSDGGPFRLRGYTF. The DNA of the CDR3 is TGTGCCACCAGTGACGGGGGTCCTTTCCGTCTGCGGGGCTACACCTTC.

The chain combines TRBV30 with TRBJ1-3, with a possible D match to TRBD1 (5 bases). Germline CDR1 GTSNPN, CDR2 SVGIG (reference sequence). CDR3 length equals 13 residues. V lost 4 bases and J lost 4, with 11 bases in between. The CDR3 is CAWTAGAGNTIYF. The CDR3 region has the DNA TGTGCCTGGACGGCTGGGGCCGGAAACACCATATATTTT.

The chain couples TRBV27 to TRBJ2-7, with D possibly TRBD2 on 6 matching bases. The V and J ends lost 3 bases and 1 base respectively, with 19 bases between them. The germline gives CDR1 MNHEY, CDR2 SMNVEV (reference sequence). The CDR3 runs to 17 residues. The CDR3 loop reads CASSFRAREAASYEQYF. CDR3 in DNA: TGTGCCAGCAGTTTTCGGGCGAGGGAGGCGGCATCCTACGAGCAGTACTTC.

The rearrangement joins TRBV6-5 to TRBJ1-2, with D uncertain. V was clipped by 7 bases and J by 4 bases, with 19 bases between them. Germline V lookup: CDR1 MNHEY, CDR2 SVGAGI. This CDR3 is 15 amino acids long. The CDR3 here is CASTEPNSLGYGYTF. The CDR3 bases are TGTGCCAGCACCGAACCTAACAGCCTCGGCTATGGCTACACCTTC.

The chain uses TRBV29-1 and TRBJ1-2; 7 nucleotides agree with TRBD1. CDR3 size: 12 residues. After removal of 3 bases from V and 4 bases from J, the junction contained 2 bases not matched to a gene. Germline CDR1 is SQVTM and CDR2 is ANQGSEA. CDR3 loop: CSVDRGVYGYTF. The CDR3 DNA reads as TGCAGCGTTGACAGGGGGGTCTATGGCTACACCTTC.

V and J are TRBV29-1 and TRBJ2-7; possibly TRBD1 for D (5 bases). V shed 4 bases and J shed 2 bases, with 15 bases lying between them. In germline, CDR1 is SQVTM, CDR2 ANQGSEA. This CDR3 is built from 14 residues. The CDR3 nucleotides are TGCAGCGTTGTATTGGCAGGGCGCCCCTACGAGCAGTACTTC. This sequence encodes CSVVLAGRPYEQYF.

The chain is built from TRBV18 and TRBJ1-6; TRBD1 agrees at 9 bases. This CDR3 is built from 13 residues. The germline CDR1 and CDR2 sequences are KGHSH and LQKENI. Trimming removed 6 bases from V and 10 bases from J; junction bases left unmatched: 4. DNA of the CDR3: TGTGCCAGCTCTCGGGACAGGGAGTCACCCCTCCACTTT. Its protein product is CASSRDRESPLHF.

V and J are TRBV6-5 and TRBJ2-7; weak D call: TRBD2 (5 bases). The germline CDR1 and CDR2 sequences are MNHEY and SVGAGI. With 5 bases removed from V and 7 bases from J, the gap between germline ends came to 6 bases. The CDR3 spans 10 residues. The CDR3 reads CASSRTEQYF. The CDR3 nucleotides read TGTGCCAGCAGTCGGACTGAGCAGTACTTC.

This chain uses TRBV29-1 with TRBJ1-1, with 9 bases fitting TRBD1. Losses at the gene ends were 1 base for V and 6 bases for J; bases not matched to a gene: 6. The germline V gene has CDR1 SQVTM and CDR2 ANQGSEA. There are 14 residues in the CDR3. The CDR3 DNA reads as TGCAGCGTTGAAGTCAGGACAGGGGAGGCTGAAGCTTTCTTT. Protein product: CSVEVRTGEAEAFF. The variable domain in full, with the rest retrieved from reference TRBV29-1 and TRBJ1-1, is SAVISQKPSRDICQRGTSLTIQCQVDSQVTMMFWYRQQPGQSLTLIATANQGSEATYESGFVIDKFPISRPNLTFSTLTVSNMSPEDSSIYLCSVEVRTGEAEAFFGQGTRLTVV.

The chain is built from TRBV7-9 and TRBJ2-7; tentative D call: TRBD1 (6 bases). CDR1 is SEHNR, CDR2 FQNEAQ, per germline (reference sequence). Deletions cut 5 bases from V and 4 bases from J, with 15 bases between. This CDR3 has 14 amino acids. The CDR3 reads CASSPPRTAYEQYF. The CDR3 coding sequence is TGTGCCAGCAGCCCACCGAGGACAGCATACGAGCAGTACTTC.

The chain joins TRBV12-5 to TRBJ2-5, with 8 bases identical to TRBD1. This CDR3 is built from 15 residues. Germline V gene lookup returns CDR1 LGHNT and CDR2 FRNRAP. J gave up 5 bases and V 0 bases, and 5 bases lay outside the gene matches. In nucleotides, the CDR3 is TGTGCTAGTGGTTTGGTATCGACAGGGGCGGAGACCCAGTACTTC. It codes for CASGLVSTGAETQYF.

The J gene is TRBJ1-1, the V gene TRBV5-4; D gene unclear. From germline, CDR1 is SGHNT and CDR2 YYREEE (reference sequence). V was clipped by 1 base and J by 1 base, with 2 bases between them. The CDR3 has 12 amino acids. CDR3 sequence (DNA): TGTGCCAGCAGCTTGCGGAACACTGAAGCTTTCTTT. Its translation: CASSLRNTEAFF.

The V gene is TRBV18, the J gene TRBJ1-1; possible D gene TRBD1, 5 bases. CDR3 length equals 14 residues. Trimming cost V 3 bases and J 1 base, with 9 bases left between them. Germline CDR1 KGHSH, CDR2 LQKENI. The CDR3 coding sequence is TGTGCCAGCTCACCGTCTCAGGGGAACACTGAAGCTTTCTTT. Its translation: CASSPSQGNTEAFF.